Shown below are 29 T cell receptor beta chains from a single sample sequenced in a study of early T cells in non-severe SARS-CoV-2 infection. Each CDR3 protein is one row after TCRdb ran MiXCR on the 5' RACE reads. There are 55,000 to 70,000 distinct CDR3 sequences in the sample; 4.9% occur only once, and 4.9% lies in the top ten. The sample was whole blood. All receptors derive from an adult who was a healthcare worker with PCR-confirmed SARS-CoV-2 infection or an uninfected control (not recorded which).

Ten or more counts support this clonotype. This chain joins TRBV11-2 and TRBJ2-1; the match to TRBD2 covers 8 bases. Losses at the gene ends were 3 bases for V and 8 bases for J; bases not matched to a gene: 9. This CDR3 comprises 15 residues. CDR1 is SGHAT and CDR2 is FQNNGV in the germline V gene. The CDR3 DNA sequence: TGTGCCAGCAGCTTTTTCGGGGGGGCCGTCGATGAGCAGTTCTTC. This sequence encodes CASSFFGGAVDEQFF.

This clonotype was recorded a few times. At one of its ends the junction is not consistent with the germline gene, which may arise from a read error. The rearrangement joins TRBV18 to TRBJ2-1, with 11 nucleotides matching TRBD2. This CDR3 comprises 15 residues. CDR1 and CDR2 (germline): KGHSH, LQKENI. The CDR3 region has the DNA TGTGCCAGCTCACCTACTAGCGGGGGCTACAAGGAGCAGTTCTTC. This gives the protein CASSPTSGGYKEQFF.

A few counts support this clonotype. The DNA for the CDR3 is TGCAGTGCCATCGGGAGGGGAGAGACCCAGTACTTC. Encoded protein: CSAIGRGETQYF. The chain links TRBV20-1 to TRBJ2-5; 8 bases are a match to TRBD2. The CDR3 sequence is 12 residues long. Trimming cost V 6 bases and J 4 bases; bases outside gene matches: 4. Germline V gene sequence: CDR1 DFQATT, CDR2 SNEGSKA (reference sequence).

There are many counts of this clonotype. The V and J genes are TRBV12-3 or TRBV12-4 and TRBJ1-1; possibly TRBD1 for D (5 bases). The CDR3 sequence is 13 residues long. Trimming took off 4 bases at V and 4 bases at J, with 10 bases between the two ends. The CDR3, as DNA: TGTGCCAGCAGTTATGGGGGTATCACTGAAGCTTTCTTT. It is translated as CASSYGGITEAFF.

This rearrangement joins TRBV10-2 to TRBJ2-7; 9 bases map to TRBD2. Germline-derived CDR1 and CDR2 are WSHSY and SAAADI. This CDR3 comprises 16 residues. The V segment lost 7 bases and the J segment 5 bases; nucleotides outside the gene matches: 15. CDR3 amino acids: CASTHGRREGSDEQYF. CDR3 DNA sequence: TGCGCCAGCACCCATGGGCGGCGGGAGGGTTCGGACGAGCAGTACTTC.

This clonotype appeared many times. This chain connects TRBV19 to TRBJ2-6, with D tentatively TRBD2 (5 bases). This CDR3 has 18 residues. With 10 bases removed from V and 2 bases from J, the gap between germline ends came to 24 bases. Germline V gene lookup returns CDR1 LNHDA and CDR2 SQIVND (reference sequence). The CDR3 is CATSAYYTGNTGANVLTF. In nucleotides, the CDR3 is TGTGCCACCTCCGCTTATTATACGGGGAACACTGGGGCCAACGTCCTGACTTTC.

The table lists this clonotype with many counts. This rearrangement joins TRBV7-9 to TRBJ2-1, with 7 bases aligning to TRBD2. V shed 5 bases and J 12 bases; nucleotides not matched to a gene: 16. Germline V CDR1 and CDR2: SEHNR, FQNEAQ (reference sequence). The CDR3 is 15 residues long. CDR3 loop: CASSPRWREGSAQFF. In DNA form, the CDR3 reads TGTGCCAGCAGCCCCCGTTGGAGGGAGGGCTCTGCGCAGTTCTTC.

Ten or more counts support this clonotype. The CDR3 DNA sequence: TGTGCCAGCAGCCCCAGGCCTAGGCCAAGAACCTTCGGTGAGCAGTTCTTC. Translating it yields CASSPRPRPRTFGEQFF. The genes are TRBV7-9 and TRBJ2-1; D not resolved. The CDR3 covers 17 residues. Germline CDR1 SEHNR, CDR2 FQNEAQ (reference sequence). The ends were cut back, 5 bases at V and 9 bases at J, with 26 bases in the middle.

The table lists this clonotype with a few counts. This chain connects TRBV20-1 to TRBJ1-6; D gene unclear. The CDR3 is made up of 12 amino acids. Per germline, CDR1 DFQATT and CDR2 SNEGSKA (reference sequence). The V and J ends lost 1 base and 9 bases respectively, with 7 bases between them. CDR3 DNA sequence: TGCAGTGCTAGAGCGCCGCGTTCACCCCTCCACTTT. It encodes CSARAPRSPLHF.

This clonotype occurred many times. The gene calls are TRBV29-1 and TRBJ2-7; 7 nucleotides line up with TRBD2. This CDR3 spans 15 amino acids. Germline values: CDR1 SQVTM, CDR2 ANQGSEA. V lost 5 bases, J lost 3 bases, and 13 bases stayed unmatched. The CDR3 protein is CSVLRLAQTFYEQYF. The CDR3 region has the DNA TGCAGCGTTCTTAGACTAGCCCAAACCTTCTACGAGCAGTACTTC.

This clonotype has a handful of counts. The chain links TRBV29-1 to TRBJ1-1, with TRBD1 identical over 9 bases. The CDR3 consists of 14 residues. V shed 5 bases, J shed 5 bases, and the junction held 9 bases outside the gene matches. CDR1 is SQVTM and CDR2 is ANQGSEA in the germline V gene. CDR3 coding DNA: TGCAGCGTTCTGGACAGGGGAATGGGAACTGAAGCTTTCTTT. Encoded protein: CSVLDRGMGTEAFF.

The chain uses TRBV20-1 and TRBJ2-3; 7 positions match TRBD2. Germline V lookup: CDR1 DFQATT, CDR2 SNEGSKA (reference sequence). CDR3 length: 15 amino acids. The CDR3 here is CIPSTGGGRPDTQYF. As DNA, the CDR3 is TGCATCCCCTCAACTGGTGGCGGGAGACCAGATACGCAGTATTTT.

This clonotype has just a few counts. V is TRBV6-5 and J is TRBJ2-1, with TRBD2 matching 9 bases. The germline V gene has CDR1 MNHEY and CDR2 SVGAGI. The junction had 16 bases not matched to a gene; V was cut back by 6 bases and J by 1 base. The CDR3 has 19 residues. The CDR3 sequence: CASSRSTRTSATSYNEQFF. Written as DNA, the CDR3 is TGTGCCAGCAGCCGCTCTACACGGACTAGCGCGACTTCCTACAATGAGCAGTTCTTC.

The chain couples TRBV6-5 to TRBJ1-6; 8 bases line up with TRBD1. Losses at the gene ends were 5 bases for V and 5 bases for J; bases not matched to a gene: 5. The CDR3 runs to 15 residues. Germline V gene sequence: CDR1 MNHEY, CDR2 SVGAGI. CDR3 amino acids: CASSARQGNNSPLHF. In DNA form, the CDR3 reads TGTGCCAGCAGTGCTCGACAGGGGAATAATTCACCCCTCCACTTT.

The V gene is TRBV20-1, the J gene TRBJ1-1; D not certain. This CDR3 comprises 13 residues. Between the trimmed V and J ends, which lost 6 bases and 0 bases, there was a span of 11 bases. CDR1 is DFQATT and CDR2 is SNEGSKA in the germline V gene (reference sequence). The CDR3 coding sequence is TGCAGTGCCAAAGTTAACCTGAACACTGAAGCTTTCTTT. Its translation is CSAKVNLNTEAFF.

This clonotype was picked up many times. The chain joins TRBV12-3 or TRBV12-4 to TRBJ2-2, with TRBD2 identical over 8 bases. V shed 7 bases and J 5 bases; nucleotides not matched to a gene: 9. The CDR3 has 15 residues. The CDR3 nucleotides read TGTGCCAGCAAGGGGAGCGGGAGTCGGACCGGGGAGCTGTTTTTT. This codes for CASKGSGSRTGELFF.

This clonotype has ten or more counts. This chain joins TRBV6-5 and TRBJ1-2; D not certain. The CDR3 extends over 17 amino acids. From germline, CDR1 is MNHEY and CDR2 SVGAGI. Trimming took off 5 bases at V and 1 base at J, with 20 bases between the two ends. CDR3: CASSPSGMWTNNYGYTF. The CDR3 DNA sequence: TGTGCCAGCAGTCCAAGCGGGATGTGGACGAATAACTATGGCTACACCTTC.

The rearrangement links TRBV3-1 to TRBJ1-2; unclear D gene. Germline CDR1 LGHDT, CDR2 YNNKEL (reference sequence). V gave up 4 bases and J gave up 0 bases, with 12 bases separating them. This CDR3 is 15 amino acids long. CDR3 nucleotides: TGTGCCAGCAGCCCCGATGACGGGGCTAACTATGGCTACACCTTC. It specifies CASSPDDGANYGYTF.

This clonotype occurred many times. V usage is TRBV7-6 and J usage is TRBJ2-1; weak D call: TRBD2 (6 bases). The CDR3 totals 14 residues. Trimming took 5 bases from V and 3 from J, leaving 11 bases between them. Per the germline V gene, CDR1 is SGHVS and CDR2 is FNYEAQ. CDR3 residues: CASSPRDFYNEQFF. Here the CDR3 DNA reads TGTGCCAGCAGCCCCCGGGACTTCTACAATGAGCAGTTCTTC.

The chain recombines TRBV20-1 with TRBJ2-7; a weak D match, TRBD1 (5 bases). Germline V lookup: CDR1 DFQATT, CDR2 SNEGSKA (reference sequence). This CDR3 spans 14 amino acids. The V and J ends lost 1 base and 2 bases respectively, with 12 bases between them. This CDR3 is CSARVWPGPYEQYF. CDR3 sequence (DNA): TGCAGTGCTAGAGTTTGGCCAGGGCCCTACGAGCAGTACTTC.

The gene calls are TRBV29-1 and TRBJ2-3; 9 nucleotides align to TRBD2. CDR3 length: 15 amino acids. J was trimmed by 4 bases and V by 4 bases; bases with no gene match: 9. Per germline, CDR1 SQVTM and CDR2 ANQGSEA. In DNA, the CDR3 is TGCAGCGTTGGTGTAGCGGGAGTGGGGGCAGATACGCAGTATTTT. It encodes CSVGVAGVGADTQYF.

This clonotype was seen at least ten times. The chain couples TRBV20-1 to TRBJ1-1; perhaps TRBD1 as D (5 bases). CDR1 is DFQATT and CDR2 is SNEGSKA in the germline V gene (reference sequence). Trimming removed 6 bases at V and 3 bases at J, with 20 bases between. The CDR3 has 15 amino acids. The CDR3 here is CSAARGGVVDTEAFF. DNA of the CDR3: TGCAGTGCCGCGAGGGGAGGGGTAGTCGACACTGAAGCTTTCTTT.

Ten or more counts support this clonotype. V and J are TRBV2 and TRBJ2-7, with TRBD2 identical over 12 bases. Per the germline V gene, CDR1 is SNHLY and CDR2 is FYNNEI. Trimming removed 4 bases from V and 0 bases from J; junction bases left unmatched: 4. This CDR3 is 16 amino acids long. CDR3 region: CASSGTSGGFSYEQYF. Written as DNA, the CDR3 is TGTGCCAGCAGTGGTACTAGCGGGGGGTTCTCCTACGAGCAGTACTTC.

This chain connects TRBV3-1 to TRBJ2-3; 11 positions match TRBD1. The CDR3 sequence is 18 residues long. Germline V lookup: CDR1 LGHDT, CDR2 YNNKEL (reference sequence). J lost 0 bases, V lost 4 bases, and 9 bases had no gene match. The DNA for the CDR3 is TGTGCCAGCAGCCTTGGACAGGGGGCCGACCCTAGCACAGATACGCAGTATTTT. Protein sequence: CASSLGQGADPSTDTQYF.

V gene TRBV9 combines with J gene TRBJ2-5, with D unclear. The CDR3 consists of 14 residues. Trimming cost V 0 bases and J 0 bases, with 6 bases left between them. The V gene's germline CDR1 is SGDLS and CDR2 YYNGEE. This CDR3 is CASSVATDQETQYF. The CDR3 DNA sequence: TGTGCCAGCAGCGTAGCTACAGACCAAGAGACCCAGTACTTC.

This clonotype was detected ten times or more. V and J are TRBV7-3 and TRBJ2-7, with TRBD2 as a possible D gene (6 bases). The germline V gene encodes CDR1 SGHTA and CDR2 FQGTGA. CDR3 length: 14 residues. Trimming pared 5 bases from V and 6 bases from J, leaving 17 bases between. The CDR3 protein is CASSLSNSGGEQYF. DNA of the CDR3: TGTGCCAGCAGCCTTTCAAACTCCGGGGGCGAGCAGTACTTC.

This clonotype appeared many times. The CDR3 DNA sequence: TGTGCCATCAGTGGGACAGGTCGGTCCTACGAGCAGTACTTC. As protein: CAISGTGRSYEQYF. The chain uses TRBV10-3 and TRBJ2-7, with 7 bases identical to TRBD1. V was pared by 4 bases and J by 1 base, with 4 bases of the junction left unmatched. Germline CDR1 reads ENHRY; CDR2 reads SYGVKD. The CDR3 has 14 residues.

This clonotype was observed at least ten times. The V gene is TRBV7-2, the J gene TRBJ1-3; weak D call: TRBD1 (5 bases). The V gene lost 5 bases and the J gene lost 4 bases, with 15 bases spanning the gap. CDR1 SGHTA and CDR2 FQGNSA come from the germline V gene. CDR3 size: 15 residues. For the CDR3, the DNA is TGTGCCAGCAGCCGAAATCGGGGACGGGGAAACACCATATATTTT. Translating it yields CASSRNRGRGNTIYF.

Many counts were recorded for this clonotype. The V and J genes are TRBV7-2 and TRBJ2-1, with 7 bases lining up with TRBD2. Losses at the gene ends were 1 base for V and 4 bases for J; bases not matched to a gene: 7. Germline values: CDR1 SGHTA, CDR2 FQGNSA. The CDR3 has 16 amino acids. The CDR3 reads CASSLDQRGPYNEQFF. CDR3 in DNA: TGTGCCAGCAGCTTAGATCAGCGGGGACCATACAATGAGCAGTTCTTC.